The entry below gives a single T cell receptor (beta chain) sequence along with its context. Libraries were prepared by immunoSEQ multiplex PCR; TCRdb keeps only in-frame clonotypes and omits some of them. The sample lists under 95,000 clones, about 80% occurring once. This sample stems from a study of blood T cell repertoires in COVID-19. Looking at the study overall: Specimens from acute and convalescent COVID-19 originated in the United States, Italy and Spain. Sample material is recorded as cDNA or gDNA derived from T cells, B-cell-depleted T cells, or PBMCs.

Trimming took off 5 bases at V and 2 bases at J, with 13 bases between the two ends. The CDR3 covers 16 residues. Germline V lookup: CDR1 SGHTA, CDR2 FQGTGA. This receptor was obtained from a man between 45 and 60 years old with acute or convalescent COVID-19. This chain links TRBV7-3 with TRBJ2-6; a weak D match, TRBD2 (6 bases). The sequenced sample consisted of peripheral blood. The CDR3 nucleotides are TGTGCCAGCAGCGCACAGACGGGGGCTGGGGCCAACGTCCTGACTTTC. The encoded protein is CASSAQTGAGANVLTF.